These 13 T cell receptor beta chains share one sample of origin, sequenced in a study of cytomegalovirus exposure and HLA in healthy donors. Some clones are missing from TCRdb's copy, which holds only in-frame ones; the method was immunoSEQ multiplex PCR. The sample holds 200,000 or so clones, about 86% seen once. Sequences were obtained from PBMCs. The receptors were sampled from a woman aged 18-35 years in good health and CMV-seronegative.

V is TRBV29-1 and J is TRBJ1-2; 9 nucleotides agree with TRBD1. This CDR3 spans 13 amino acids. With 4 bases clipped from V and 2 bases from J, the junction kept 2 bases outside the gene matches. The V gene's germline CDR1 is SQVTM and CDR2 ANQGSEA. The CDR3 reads CSVGGQGNYGYTF. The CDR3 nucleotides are TGCAGCGTTGGGGGACAGGGAAACTATGGCTACACCTTC.

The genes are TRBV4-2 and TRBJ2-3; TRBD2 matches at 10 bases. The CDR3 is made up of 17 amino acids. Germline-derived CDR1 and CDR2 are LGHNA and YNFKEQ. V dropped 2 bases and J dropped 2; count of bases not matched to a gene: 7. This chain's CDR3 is CASSQPTSGKATDTQYF. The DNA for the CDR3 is TGTGCCAGCAGCCAACCTACTAGCGGGAAGGCCACAGATACGCAGTATTTT.

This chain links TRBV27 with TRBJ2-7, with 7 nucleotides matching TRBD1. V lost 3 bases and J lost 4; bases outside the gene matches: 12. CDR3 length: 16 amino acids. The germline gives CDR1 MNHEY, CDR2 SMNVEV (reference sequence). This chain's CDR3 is CASSFGQAHLGYEQYF. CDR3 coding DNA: TGTGCCAGCAGTTTCGGACAGGCACACCTAGGGTACGAGCAGTACTTC.

CDR3 in amino acids: CASHNGRNPTGELFF. Here the CDR3 DNA reads TGTGCCAGCCACAACGGGAGGAATCCCACCGGGGAGCTGTTTTTT. The V call is TRBV9, the J call TRBJ2-2; 7 nucleotides match TRBD2. After removal of 7 bases from V and 4 bases from J, the junction contained 10 bases not matched to a gene. The CDR3 has 15 amino acids. Germline CDR1 reads SGDLS; CDR2 reads YYNGEE.

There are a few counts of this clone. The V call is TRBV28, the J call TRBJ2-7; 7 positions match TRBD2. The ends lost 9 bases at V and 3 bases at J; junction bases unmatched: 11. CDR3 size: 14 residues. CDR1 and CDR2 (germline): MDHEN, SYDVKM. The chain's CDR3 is CASKGGVGDYEQYF. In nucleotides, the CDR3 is TGTGCCAGTAAGGGAGGGGTAGGGGACTACGAGCAGTACTTC.

The DNA of the CDR3 is TGTGCCAGCAGTCTGGACAGGGGGTATCAGCCCCAGCATTTT. This translates into CASSLDRGYQPQHF. J is TRBJ1-5 and V is TRBV28; TRBD1 aligns across 10 bases. V trimming: 5 bases; J trimming: 5 bases; junction bases outside the gene matches: 3. CDR3 length: 14 amino acids. CDR1 and CDR2 (germline): MDHEN, SYDVKM.

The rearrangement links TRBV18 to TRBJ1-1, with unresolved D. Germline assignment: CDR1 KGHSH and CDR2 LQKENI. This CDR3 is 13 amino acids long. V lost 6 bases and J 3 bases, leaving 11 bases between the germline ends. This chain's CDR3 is CASSSAIDTEAFF. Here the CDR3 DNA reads TGTGCCAGCTCCTCCGCGATCGACACTGAAGCTTTCTTT.

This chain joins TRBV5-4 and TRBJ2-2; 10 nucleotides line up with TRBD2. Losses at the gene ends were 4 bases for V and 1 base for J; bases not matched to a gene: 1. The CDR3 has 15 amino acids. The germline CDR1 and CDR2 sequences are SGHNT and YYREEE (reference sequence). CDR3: CASSRTSGNTGELFF. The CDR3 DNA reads TGTGCCAGCAGCCGGACTAGCGGGAACACCGGGGAGCTGTTTTTT.

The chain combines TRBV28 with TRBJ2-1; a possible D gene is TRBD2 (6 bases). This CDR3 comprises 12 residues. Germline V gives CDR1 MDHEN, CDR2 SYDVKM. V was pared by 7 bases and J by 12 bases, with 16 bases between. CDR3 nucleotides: TGTGCCAGCACCCTCTCGCGGGGCCCGCAGTTCTTC. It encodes CASTLSRGPQFF.

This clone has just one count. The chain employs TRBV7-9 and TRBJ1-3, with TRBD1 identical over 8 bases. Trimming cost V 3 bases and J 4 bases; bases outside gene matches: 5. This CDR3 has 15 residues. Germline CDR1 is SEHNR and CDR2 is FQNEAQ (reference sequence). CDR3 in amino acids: CASSFRTGYGNTIYF. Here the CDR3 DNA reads TGTGCCAGCAGCTTCCGGACAGGGTACGGAAACACCATATATTTT.

CDR3 loop: CASSPGQFYEQYF. Written as DNA, the CDR3 is TGCGCCAGCAGCCCAGGACAGTTCTACGAGCAGTACTTC. The chain has TRBV5-1 and TRBJ2-7; D is perhaps TRBD1 (6 bases). This CDR3 is built from 13 residues. The V and J ends lost 4 bases and 3 bases respectively, with 11 bases between them. CDR1 is SGHRS, CDR2 YFSETQ, per germline. Full variable domain (rest looked up from reference TRBV5-1 and TRBJ2-7): KAGVTQTPRYLIKTRGQQVTLSCSPISGHRSVSWYQQTPGQGLQFLFEYFSETQRNKGNFPGRFSGRQFSNSRSEMNVSTLELGDSALYLCASSPGQFYEQYFGPGTRLTVT.

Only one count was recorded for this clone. The CDR3: CASRPDRDNEQFF. CDR3 coding DNA: TGCGCCAGCAGGCCTGACAGGGACAATGAGCAGTTCTTC. The chain has TRBV5-1 and TRBJ2-1; 7 positions match TRBD1. V was pared by 5 bases and J by 5 bases, with 4 bases of the junction left unmatched. Germline assignment: CDR1 SGHRS and CDR2 YFSETQ. The CDR3 has 13 residues.

The DNA for the CDR3 is TGCAGCGTCCTTGGGGCCGGGCCAATCTCATACGAGCAGTACTTC. This gives the protein CSVLGAGPISYEQYF. The chain carries TRBV29-1 and TRBJ2-7; weak D call: TRBD1 (5 bases). The V gene lost 6 bases and the J gene lost 4 bases, with 22 bases spanning the gap. CDR1 and CDR2 from the germline V gene are SQVTM and ANQGSEA. The CDR3 consists of 15 residues.